The rows below give T cell receptor beta chains drawn from one sample of a study of OX40 agonist ivuxolimab in advanced cancers. Profiled with immunoSEQ multiplex PCR; TCRdb holds only in-frame clones, not every one. The sample records roughly 60,000 clones, more than 80% being singletons. The material was CD4+ or CD8+ T cells sorted from blood, obtained in a trial of the OX40 agonist ivuxolimab. The receptors here all came from an adult with an advanced solid tumor such as melanoma, head and neck, liver or kidney cancer. The CDR3 runs from the conserved cysteine through the conserved F or W. Fields, in order: V gene, J gene, D gene, clone size, CDR3 protein, CDR3 DNA. A D gene is named only where the DNA matches it firmly. Size is omitted from some rows. Given values are once, few, many or a class for expanded clones.

TRBV18	TRBJ2-3	-	-	CASSPFYLGGYTDTQYF	TGTGCCAGCTCACCATTTTATCTCGGAGGGTACACAGATACGCAGTATTTT
TRBV5-1	TRBJ2-5	TRBD1	-	CASSLGQGRETQYF	TGCGCCAGCAGCTTGGGACAGGGTAGGGAGACCCAGTACTTC
TRBV6-1	TRBJ2-5	-	once	CASSTRTQETQYF	TGTGCCAGCAGTACCCGAACCCAAGAGACCCAGTACTTC
TRBV27	TRBJ1-1	-	few	CASSSRGNTEAFF	TGTGCCAGCAGTTCCAGGGGGAACACTGAAGCTTTCTTT
TRBV10-3	TRBJ2-2	-	-	CAISYLQGGDTGELFF	TGTGCCATCAGTTATCTACAGGGTGGGGACACCGGGGAGCTGTTTTTT
TRBV4-2	TRBJ1-2	-	-	CASSRSGQSMDGYTF	TGTGCCAGCAGCCGCTCCGGACAGAGTATGGATGGCTACACCTTC
TRBV4-2	TRBJ1-5	-	-	CASSQEGGRVQPQHF	TGTGCCAGCAGCCAAGAAGGGGGGCGGGTTCAGCCCCAGCATTTT
TRBV2	TRBJ1-6	-	-	CASSDGGGRSSPLHF	TGTGCCAGCAGCGACGGGGGGGGAAGGAGCTCACCCCTCCACTTT
TRBV5-1	TRBJ1-2	-	-	CASSKDIASNYGYTF	TGCGCCAGCAGCAAGGACATAGCTTCTAACTATGGCTACACCTTC
TRBV6-5	TRBJ2-7	-	-	CASSPVPGGLYEQYF	TGTGCCAGCAGTCCCGTCCCTGGGGGACTCTACGAGCAGTACTTC
TRBV5-1	TRBJ2-5	-	once	CASSLAVQETQYF	TGCGCCAGCAGCTTGGCGGTCCAAGAGACCCAGTACTTC
TRBV5-1	TRBJ2-5	-	once	CASNSGKIQETQYF	TGCGCCAGCAATTCGGGAAAAATCCAAGAGACCCAGTACTTC
TRBV29-1	TRBJ1-2	TRBD1	-	CSVVPGQGAFGYTF	TGCAGCGTTGTACCCGGACAGGGGGCATTTGGCTACACCTTC
TRBV27	TRBJ1-1	-	once	CATGLGGGNTEAFF	TGTGCCACTGGCCTTGGGGGGGGGAACACTGAAGCTTTCTTT